The 8 T cell receptor beta chains given below trace back to one sample, sequenced in a study of CD8+ T cells in alopecia areata. Sequencing relied on a cDNA template that was reverse transcribed from extracted RNA. Only in-frame clones appear in the TCRdb table, and some are missing; sequencing was by immunoSEQ multiplex PCR. The repertoire holds a few hundred thousand clones, with over 45% as singletons. Treatment meaning: oral pan-JAK inhibitor, 5-10 mg twice daily. The sample was CD4+ T cells sorted from blood, taken at approximately week 52, from a patient treated with tofacitinib. These receptors all come from a human donor with alopecia areata.

The chain uses TRBV12-5 and TRBJ2-7; D is perhaps TRBD1 (6 bases). The CDR3 loop spans 16 amino acids. V was pared by 2 bases and J by 3 bases, with 17 bases between. Germline V gene sequence: CDR1 LGHNT, CDR2 FRNRAP. CDR3: CASGLPRAGAIYEQYF. Written as DNA, the CDR3 is TGTGCTAGTGGTTTGCCTCGGGCAGGGGCGATCTACGAGCAGTACTTC.

The gene calls are TRBV5-1 and TRBJ2-3; D may be TRBD1 (6 bases). The CDR3 has 15 amino acids. Trimming shortened V by 0 bases and J by 2 bases, and 10 bases separated the two germline ends. Germline CDR1 is SGHRS and CDR2 is YFSETQ. This CDR3 is CASSLGDRSTDTQYF. CDR3 sequence (DNA): TGCGCCAGCAGCTTGGGAGACAGGTCCACAGATACGCAGTATTTT.

This chain links TRBV5-6 with TRBJ1-2; possibly TRBD1 for D (5 bases). V was pared by 4 bases and J by 8 bases, with 24 bases between. Germline V gene sequence: CDR1 SGHDT, CDR2 YYEEEE. This CDR3 contains 16 residues. The CDR3 loop reads CASSAAGTEGSRGYTF. The CDR3 nucleotides read TGTGCCAGCAGCGCCGCCGGGACCGAAGGTTCGCGAGGCTACACCTTC.

This chain uses TRBV4-1 with TRBJ1-3; no definite D call. The germline V and J ends were trimmed by 0 bases and 8 bases, with 11 bases remaining between them. From germline, CDR1 is MGHRA and CDR2 YSYEKL. CDR3 length: 14 amino acids. The CDR3 DNA is TGCGCCAGCAGCCAAGAAGGCGGCTTGGACACCATATATTTT. Its protein is CASSQEGGLDTIYF.

V gene TRBV7-6 combines with J gene TRBJ2-5; D may correspond to TRBD1 or TRBD2 (5 bases each). The CDR3 is 15 residues long. V lost 0 bases to trimming and J lost 5 bases, with 13 bases between them. Looked up from germline, CDR1 is SGHVS and CDR2 is FNYEAQ. Here the CDR3 reads CASSLAGWGTETQYF. The DNA of the CDR3 is TGTGCCAGCAGCTTAGCAGGATGGGGGACGGAGACCCAGTACTTC.

The chain has TRBV6-5 and TRBJ1-2, with D unresolved. Germline-derived CDR1 and CDR2 are MNHEY and SVGAGI. V lost 6 bases, J lost 5 bases, and 16 bases lay in between. This CDR3 region has 14 residues. The CDR3: CASRIQTRTYGYTF. The CDR3, as DNA: TGTGCCAGCAGGATACAGACAAGGACTTATGGCTACACCTTC.

This clone has only a few counts. This chain links TRBV7-9 with TRBJ2-2; D uncertain. Between the trimmed V and J ends, which lost 2 bases and 0 bases, there was a span of 7 bases. Germline lookup yields CDR1 SEHNR and CDR2 FQNEAQ (reference sequence). The CDR3 contains 15 residues. CDR3 in DNA: TGTGCCAGCAGCTTACTGTCAGCGAACACCGGGGAGCTGTTTTTT. Protein product: CASSLLSANTGELFF.

The J gene is TRBJ1-3, the V gene TRBV6-5, with D unclear. This CDR3 is 13 amino acids long. From germline, CDR1 is MNHEY and CDR2 SVGAGI. V dropped 6 bases and J dropped 3 bases, with 9 bases sitting between them. The CDR3 protein is CASSSRYGNTIYF. In DNA form, the CDR3 reads TGTGCCAGCAGCTCGCGTTATGGAAACACCATATATTTT.